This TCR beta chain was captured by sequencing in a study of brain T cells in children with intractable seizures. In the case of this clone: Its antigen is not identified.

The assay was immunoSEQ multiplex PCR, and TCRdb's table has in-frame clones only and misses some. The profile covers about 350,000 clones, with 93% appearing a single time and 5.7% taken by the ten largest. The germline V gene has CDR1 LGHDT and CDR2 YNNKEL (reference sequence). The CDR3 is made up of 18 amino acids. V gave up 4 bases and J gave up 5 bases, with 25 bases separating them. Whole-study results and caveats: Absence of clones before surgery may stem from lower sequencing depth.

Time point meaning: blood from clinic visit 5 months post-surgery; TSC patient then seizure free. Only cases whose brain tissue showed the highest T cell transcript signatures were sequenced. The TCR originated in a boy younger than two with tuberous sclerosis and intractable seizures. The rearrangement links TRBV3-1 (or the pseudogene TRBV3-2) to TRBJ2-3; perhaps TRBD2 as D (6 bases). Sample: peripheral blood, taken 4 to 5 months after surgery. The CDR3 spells CASSPRAGRTWRRDTQYF. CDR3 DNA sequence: TGTGCCAGCAGCCCTAGGGCGGGGCGGACCTGGAGGAGAGATACGCAGTATTTT.